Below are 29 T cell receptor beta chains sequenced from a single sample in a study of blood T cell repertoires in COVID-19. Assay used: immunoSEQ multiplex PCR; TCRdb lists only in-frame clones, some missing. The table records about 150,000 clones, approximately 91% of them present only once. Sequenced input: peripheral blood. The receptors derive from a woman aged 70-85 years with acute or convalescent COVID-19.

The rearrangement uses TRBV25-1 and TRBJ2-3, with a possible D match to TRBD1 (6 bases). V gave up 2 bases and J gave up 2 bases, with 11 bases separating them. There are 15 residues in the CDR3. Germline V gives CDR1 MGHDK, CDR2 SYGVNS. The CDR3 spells CASSEQGHDTDTQYF. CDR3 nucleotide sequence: TGTGCCAGCAGTGAACAGGGGCATGACACAGATACGCAGTATTTT.

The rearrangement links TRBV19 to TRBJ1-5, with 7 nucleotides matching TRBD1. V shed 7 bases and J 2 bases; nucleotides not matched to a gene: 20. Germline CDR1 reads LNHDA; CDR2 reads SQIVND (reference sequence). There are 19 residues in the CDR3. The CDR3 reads CASTPRRGRGVKGNQPQHF. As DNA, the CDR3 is TGTGCCAGTACCCCAAGGAGGGGGCGCGGGGTGAAGGGCAATCAGCCCCAGCATTTT.

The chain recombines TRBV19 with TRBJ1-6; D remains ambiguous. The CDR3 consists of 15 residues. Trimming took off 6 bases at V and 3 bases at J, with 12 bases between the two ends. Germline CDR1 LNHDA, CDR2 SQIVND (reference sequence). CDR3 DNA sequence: TGTGCCAGTAGACCAGACATAGACTATAATTCACCCCTCCACTTT. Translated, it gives CASRPDIDYNSPLHF. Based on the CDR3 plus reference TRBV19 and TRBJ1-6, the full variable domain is DGGITQSPKYLFRKEGQNVTLSCEQNLNHDAMYWYRQDPGQGLRLIYYSQIVNDFQKGDIAEGYSVSREKKESFPLTVTSAQKNPTAFYLCASRPDIDYNSPLHFGNGTRLTVT.

The DNA of the CDR3 is TGTGCCAGCAGAGTAAACGGGGGGGCCACAGATACGCAGTATTTT. Its protein product is CASRVNGGATDTQYF. V is TRBV6-5 and J is TRBJ2-3; 8 bases agree with TRBD2. CDR1 and CDR2 from the germline V gene are MNHEY and SVGAGI. Trimming took 6 bases from V and 2 from J; bases not matched to a gene: 7. This CDR3 has 15 amino acids.

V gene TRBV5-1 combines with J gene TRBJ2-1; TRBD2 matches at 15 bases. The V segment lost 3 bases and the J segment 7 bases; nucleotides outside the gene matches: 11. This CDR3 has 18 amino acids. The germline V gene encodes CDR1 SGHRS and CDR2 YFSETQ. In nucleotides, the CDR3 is TGCGCCAGCAGCTCACTTACCGGACTAGCGGGGGGGCGAAATGAGCAGTTCTTC. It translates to CASSSLTGLAGGRNEQFF.

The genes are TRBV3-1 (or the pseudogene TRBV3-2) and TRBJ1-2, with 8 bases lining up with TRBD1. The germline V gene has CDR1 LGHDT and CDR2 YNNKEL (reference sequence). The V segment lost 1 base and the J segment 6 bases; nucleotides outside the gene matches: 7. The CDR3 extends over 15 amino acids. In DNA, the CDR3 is TGTGCCAGCAGCCAAGGTCCGACAGGGGTTAATGGCTACACCTTC. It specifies CASSQGPTGVNGYTF.

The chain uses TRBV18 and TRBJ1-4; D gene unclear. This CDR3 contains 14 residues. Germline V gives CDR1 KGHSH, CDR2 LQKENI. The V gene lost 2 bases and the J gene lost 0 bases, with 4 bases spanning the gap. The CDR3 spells CASSPTATNEKLFF. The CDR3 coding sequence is TGTGCCAGCTCACCAACAGCAACTAATGAAAAACTGTTTTTT. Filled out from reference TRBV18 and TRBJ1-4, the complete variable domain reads NAGVMQNPRHLVRRRGQEARLRCSPMKGHSHVYWYRQLPEEGLKFMVYLQKENIIDESGMPKERFSAEFPKEGPSILRIQQVVRGDSAAYFCASSPTATNEKLFFGSGTQLSVL.

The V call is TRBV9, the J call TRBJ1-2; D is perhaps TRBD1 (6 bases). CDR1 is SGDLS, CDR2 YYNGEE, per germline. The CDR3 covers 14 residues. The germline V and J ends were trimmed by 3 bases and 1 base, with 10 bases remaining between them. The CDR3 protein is CASSERDINYGYTF. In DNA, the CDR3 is TGTGCCAGCAGCGAGCGGGACATTAACTATGGCTACACCTTC.

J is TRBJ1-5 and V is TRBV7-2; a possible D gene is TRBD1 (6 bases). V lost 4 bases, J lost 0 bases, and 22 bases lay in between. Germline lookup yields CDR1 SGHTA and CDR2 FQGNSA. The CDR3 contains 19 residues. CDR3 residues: CASSSSAGALGYSNQPQHF. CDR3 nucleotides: TGTGCCAGCAGCTCCAGCGCGGGGGCGTTGGGGTATAGCAATCAGCCCCAGCATTTT.

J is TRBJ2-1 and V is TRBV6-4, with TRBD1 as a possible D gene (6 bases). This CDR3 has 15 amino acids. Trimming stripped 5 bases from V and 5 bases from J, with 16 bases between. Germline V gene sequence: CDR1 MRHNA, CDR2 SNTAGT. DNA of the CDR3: TGTGCCAGCAGTCTCAGCCAGGGGACCAACAATGAGCAGTTCTTC. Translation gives CASSLSQGTNNEQFF.

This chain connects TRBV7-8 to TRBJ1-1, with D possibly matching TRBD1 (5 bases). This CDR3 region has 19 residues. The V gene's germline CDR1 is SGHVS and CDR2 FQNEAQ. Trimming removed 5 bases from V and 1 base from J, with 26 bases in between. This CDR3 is CASSGNVFRASGENTEAFF. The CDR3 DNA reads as TGTGCCAGCAGCGGCAATGTTTTCAGGGCGTCAGGAGAGAACACTGAAGCTTTCTTT.

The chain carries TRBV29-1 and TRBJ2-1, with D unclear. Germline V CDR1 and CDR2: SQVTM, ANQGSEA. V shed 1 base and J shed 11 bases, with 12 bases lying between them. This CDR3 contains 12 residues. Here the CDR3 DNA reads TGCAGCGTTGAAGGTGTTGGGCCCCAGCAGTTCTTC. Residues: CSVEGVGPQQFF.

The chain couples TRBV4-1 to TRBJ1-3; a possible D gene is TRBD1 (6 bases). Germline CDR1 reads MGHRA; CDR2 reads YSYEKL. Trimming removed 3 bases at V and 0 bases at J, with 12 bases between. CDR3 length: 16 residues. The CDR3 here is CASSHEQGSSGNTIYF. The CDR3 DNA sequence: TGCGCCAGCAGCCACGAGCAGGGGAGCTCTGGAAACACCATATATTTT.

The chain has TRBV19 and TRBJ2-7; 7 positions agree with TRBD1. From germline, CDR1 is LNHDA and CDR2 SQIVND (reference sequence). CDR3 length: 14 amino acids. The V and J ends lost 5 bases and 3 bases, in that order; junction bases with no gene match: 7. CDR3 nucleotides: TGTGCCAGTAGTCGGACAGGAACAAGCTACGAGCAGTACTTC. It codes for CASSRTGTSYEQYF.

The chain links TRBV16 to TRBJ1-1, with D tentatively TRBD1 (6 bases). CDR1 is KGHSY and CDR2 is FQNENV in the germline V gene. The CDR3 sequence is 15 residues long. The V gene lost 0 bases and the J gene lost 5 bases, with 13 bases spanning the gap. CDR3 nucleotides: TGTGCCAGCAGCCAATCAGAGACAGGACGGACTGAAGCTTTCTTT. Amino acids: CASSQSETGRTEAFF.

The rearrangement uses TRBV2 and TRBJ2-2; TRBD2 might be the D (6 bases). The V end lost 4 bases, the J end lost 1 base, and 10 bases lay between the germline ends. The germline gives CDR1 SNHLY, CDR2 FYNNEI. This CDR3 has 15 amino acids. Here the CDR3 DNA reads TGTGCCAGCAGTGTGATGGGACTGAACACCGGGGAGCTGTTTTTT. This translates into CASSVMGLNTGELFF.

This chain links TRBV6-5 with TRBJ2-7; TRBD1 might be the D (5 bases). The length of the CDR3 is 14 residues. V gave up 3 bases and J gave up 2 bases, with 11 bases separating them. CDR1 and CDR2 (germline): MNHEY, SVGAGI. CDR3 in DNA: TGTGCCAGCAGTTATAAAAGGGGCGCCTACGAGCAGTACTTC. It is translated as CASSYKRGAYEQYF.

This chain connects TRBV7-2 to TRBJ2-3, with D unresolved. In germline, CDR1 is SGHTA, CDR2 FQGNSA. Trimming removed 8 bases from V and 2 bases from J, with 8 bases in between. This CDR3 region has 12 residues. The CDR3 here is CASSLSTDTQYF. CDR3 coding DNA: TGTGCCAGCTCCTTATCCACAGATACGCAGTATTTT.

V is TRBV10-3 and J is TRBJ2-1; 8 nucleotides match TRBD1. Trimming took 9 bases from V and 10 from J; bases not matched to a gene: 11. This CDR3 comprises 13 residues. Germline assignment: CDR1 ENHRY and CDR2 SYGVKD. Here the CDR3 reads CAIAQDRVIEQFF. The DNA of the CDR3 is TGTGCCATAGCCCAGGACAGGGTCATCGAGCAGTTCTTC.

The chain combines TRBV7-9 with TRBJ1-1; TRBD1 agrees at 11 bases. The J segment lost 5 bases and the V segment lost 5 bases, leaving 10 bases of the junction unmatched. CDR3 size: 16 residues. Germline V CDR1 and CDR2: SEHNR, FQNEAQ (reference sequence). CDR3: CASSLRTGGAGTEAFF. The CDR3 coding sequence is TGTGCCAGCAGCCTTAGGACAGGGGGCGCAGGGACTGAAGCTTTCTTT.

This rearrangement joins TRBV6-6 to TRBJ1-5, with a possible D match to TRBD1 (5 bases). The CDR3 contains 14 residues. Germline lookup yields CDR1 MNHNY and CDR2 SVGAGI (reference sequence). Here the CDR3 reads CAGGGEQGNQPQHF. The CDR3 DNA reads TGTGCGGGAGGAGGGGAACAGGGCAATCAGCCCCAGCATTTT.

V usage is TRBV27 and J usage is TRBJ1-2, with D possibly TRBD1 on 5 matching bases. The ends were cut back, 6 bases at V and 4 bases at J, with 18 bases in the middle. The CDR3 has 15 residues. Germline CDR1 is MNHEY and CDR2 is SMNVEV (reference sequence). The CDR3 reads CASRVLLGVTYGYTF. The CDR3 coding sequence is TGTGCCAGCAGGGTCCTCCTAGGGGTGACCTATGGCTACACCTTC.

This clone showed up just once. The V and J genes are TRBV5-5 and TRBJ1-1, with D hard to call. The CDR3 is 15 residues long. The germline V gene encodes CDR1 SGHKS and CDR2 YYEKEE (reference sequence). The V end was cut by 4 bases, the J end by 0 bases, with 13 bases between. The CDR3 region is CASSPGETMNTEAFF. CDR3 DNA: TGTGCCAGCAGCCCTGGGGAGACGATGAACACTGAAGCTTTCTTT.

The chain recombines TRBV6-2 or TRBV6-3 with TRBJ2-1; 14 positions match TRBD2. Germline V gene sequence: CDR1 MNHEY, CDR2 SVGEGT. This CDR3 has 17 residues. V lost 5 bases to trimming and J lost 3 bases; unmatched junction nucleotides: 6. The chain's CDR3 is CASSGTSGGHLYNEQFF. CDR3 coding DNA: TGTGCCAGCAGTGGGACTAGCGGGGGTCACCTCTACAATGAGCAGTTCTTC.

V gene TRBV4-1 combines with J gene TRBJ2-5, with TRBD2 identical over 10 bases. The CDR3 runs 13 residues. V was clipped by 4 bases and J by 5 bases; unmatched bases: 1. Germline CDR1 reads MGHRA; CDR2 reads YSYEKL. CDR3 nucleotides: TGCGCCAGCAGCCTAGCGGGGGGTGAGACCCAGTACTTC. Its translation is CASSLAGGETQYF.

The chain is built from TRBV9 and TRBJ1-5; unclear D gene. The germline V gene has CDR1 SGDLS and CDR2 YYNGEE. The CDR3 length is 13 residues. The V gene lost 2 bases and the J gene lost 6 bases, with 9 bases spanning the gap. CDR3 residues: CASSVPAIQPQHF. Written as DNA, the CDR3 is TGTGCCAGCAGCGTGCCCGCTATTCAGCCCCAGCATTTT.

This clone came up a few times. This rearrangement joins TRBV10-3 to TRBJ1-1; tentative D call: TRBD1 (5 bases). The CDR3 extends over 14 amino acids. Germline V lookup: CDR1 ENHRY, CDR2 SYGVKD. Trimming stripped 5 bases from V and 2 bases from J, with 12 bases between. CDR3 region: CAISSSGINTEAFF. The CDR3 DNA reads TGTGCCATCAGTTCTTCAGGGATCAACACTGAAGCTTTCTTT.

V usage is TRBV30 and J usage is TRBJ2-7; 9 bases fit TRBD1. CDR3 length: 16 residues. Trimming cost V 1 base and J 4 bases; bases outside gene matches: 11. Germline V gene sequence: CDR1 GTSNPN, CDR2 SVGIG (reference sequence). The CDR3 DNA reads TGTGCCTGGAGTGATGAATGGGGACAGGGTTCTTACGAGCAGTACTTC. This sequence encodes CAWSDEWGQGSYEQYF.

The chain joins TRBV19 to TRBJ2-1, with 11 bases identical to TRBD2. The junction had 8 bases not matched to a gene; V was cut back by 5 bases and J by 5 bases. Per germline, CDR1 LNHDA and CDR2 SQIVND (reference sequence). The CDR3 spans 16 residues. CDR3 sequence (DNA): TGTGCCAGTAGTCCCACCCCTAGCGGGGGGAACAATGAGCAGTTCTTC. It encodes CASSPTPSGGNNEQFF.